The 32 T cell receptor beta chains below were found in one sample sequenced in a study of a mutant IDH1 vaccine in newly diagnosed glioma. Only in-frame clones appear in the TCRdb table, and some are missing; sequencing was by immunoSEQ multiplex PCR. Seen here are 50,000 to 70,000 clones, approximately 87% observed once, and the top ten hold 1.5% to 2%. These TCRs' antigens remain unknown. The sample's time point: week 35, safety follow-up. Doses consisted of 300 ug of mutant IDH1 20-mer peptide each, paired with topical imiquimod. The sample here was PBMCs, taken from a glioma patient whose treatment included an IDH1 peptide vaccine. These receptor sequences come from a man in his forties or fifties with glioma.

The J gene is TRBJ2-7, the V gene TRBV20-1; no definite D call. CDR3 length: 11 residues. Germline V gives CDR1 DFQATT, CDR2 SNEGSKA (reference sequence). V lost 2 bases to trimming and J lost 3 bases, with 5 bases between them. The CDR3 DNA follows: TGCAGTGCTAGAACCCTCTACGAGCAGTACTTC. Protein sequence: CSARTLYEQYF.

J is TRBJ2-7 and V is TRBV6-7, with D perhaps matching TRBD2 (5 bases). TRBV6-7 is filed as an ORF, its function uncertain. The germline V and J ends were trimmed by 5 bases and 4 bases, with 27 bases remaining between them. This CDR3 has 18 residues. The CDR3 DNA follows: TGTGCCAGCAGTGGAGGACCCCACCGGAACCCTGAACTTTACGAGCAGTACTTC. This gives the protein CASSGGPHRNPELYEQYF.

This clone is labeled as medium-sized (0.01 to 0.1%). The chain is built from TRBV7-9 and TRBJ1-3; D not certain. CDR3 length: 14 residues. Germline values: CDR1 SEHNR, CDR2 FQNEAQ (reference sequence). The V end was cut by 5 bases, the J end by 3 bases, with 11 bases between. The CDR3 DNA is TGTGCCAGCAGCATTCAAGGAATTGGAAACACCATATATTTT. Translated, it gives CASSIQGIGNTIYF.

The V gene is TRBV5-1, the J gene TRBJ2-5; 10 nucleotides match TRBD1. Germline assignment: CDR1 SGHRS and CDR2 YFSETQ. The CDR3 contains 13 residues. The V and J ends lost 5 bases and 6 bases, in that order; junction bases with no gene match: 4. CDR3 sequence (DNA): TGCGCCAGCAGTGGGGACAGGGGACAGACCCAGTACTTC. Translated: CASSGDRGQTQYF.

J is TRBJ2-7 and V is TRBV13; D not resolved. The CDR3 spans 12 residues. Trimming left V 3 bases short and J 4 bases short, with 7 bases between. Per germline, CDR1 PRHDT and CDR2 FYEKMQ (reference sequence). Here the CDR3 reads CASSLRRYEQYF. The CDR3 nucleotides read TGTGCCAGCAGCTTGCGGCGATACGAGCAGTACTTC. Full variable domain (missing parts from reference TRBV13 and TRBJ2-7): AAGVIQSPRHLIKEKRETATLKCYPIPRHDTVYWYQQGPGQDPQFLISFYEKMQSDKGSIPDRFSAQQFSDYHSELNMSSLELGDSALYFCASSLRRYEQYFGPGTRLTVT.

CDR3 sequence reads: CASSHPGVQNIQYF. The CDR3 DNA sequence: TGTGCCAGCAGTCATCCGGGTGTACAAAACATTCAGTACTTC. The rearrangement uses TRBV7-2 and TRBJ2-4; D uncertain. The germline gives CDR1 SGHTA, CDR2 FQGNSA. CDR3 length: 14 residues. The V and J ends lost 6 bases and 5 bases respectively, with 14 bases between them. Together with reference TRBV7-2 and TRBJ2-4, the CDR3 gives the full variable domain: GAGVSQSPSNKVTEKGKDVELRCDPISGHTALYWYRQSLGQGLEFLIYFQGNSAPDKSGLPSDRFSAERTGGSVSTLTIQRTQQEDSAVYLCASSHPGVQNIQYFGAGTRLSVL.

Only a few counts were recorded for this clone. The J gene is TRBJ2-1, the V gene TRBV2; 8 positions agree with TRBD2. Germline V gene lookup returns CDR1 SNHLY and CDR2 FYNNEI. The CDR3 is 13 residues long. Germline trimming cut 7 bases from V and 12 bases from J; bases unmatched to any gene: 11. The CDR3 reads CASKISGLGGQFF. The DNA for the CDR3 is TGTGCCAGCAAGATTTCGGGACTAGGGGGGCAGTTCTTC.

V is TRBV25-1 and J is TRBJ2-5; 8 positions agree with TRBD1. The CDR3 runs 16 residues. V was pared by 4 bases and J by 3 bases, with 10 bases of the junction left unmatched. The germline CDR1 and CDR2 sequences are MGHDK and SYGVNS. CDR3: CASSAPPGQDKETQYF. Written as DNA, the CDR3 is TGTGCCAGCAGTGCGCCACCGGGACAGGATAAAGAGACCCAGTACTTC.

The J gene is TRBJ1-4, the V gene TRBV6-5; 9 nucleotides agree with TRBD1. Looked up from germline, CDR1 is MNHEY and CDR2 is SVGAGI. Unmatched junction bases numbered 5, after V lost 4 bases and J lost 8 bases. CDR3 length: 14 residues. CDR3 sequence (DNA): TGTGCCAGCAGTTTTACAGGGGGCCGGGAAAAACTGTTTTTT. It translates to CASSFTGGREKLFF.

This chain uses TRBV23-1 with TRBJ1-1; 11 nucleotides align to TRBD1. TRBV23-1 counts as an open reading frame of uncertain function. The junction had 7 bases not matched to a gene; V was cut back by 1 base and J by 6 bases. This CDR3 contains 16 residues. CDR3 amino acids: CASSQFGTGGTPEAFF. The CDR3 coding sequence is TGCGCCAGCAGTCAATTTGGGACAGGGGGTACCCCTGAAGCTTTCTTT.

Only a few counts were recorded for this clone. The J gene is TRBJ2-1, the V gene TRBV28; 8 nucleotides match TRBD2. The CDR3 runs 14 residues. V trimming: 6 bases; J trimming: 6 bases; junction bases outside the gene matches: 7. Germline V gene sequence: CDR1 MDHEN, CDR2 SYDVKM. CDR3 DNA sequence: TGTGCCAGCAGGGGGAGCGGGAGCCGCAATGAGCAGTTCTTC. Its translation: CASRGSGSRNEQFF.

The V call is TRBV6-5, the J call TRBJ2-5; D gene ambiguous. Looked up from germline, CDR1 is MNHEY and CDR2 is SVGAGI. V lost 0 bases and J 7 bases, leaving 12 bases between the germline ends. The CDR3 totals 14 residues. Written as DNA, the CDR3 is TGTGCCAGCAGTTACTCGGGCAGGAAAGGGACCCAGTACTTC. This codes for CASSYSGRKGTQYF.

The chain has TRBV7-8 and TRBJ2-1; D is perhaps TRBD1 (5 bases). The CDR3 sequence is 15 residues long. Trimming took 10 bases from V and 4 from J, leaving 20 bases between them. CDR1 and CDR2 (germline): SGHVS, FQNEAQ. The CDR3 DNA is TGTGCCATCACGGGCGGACAATATACTTACAATGAGCAGTTCTTC. It codes for CAITGGQYTYNEQFF.

This rearrangement joins TRBV13 to TRBJ2-5, with D tentatively TRBD1 (6 bases). CDR3 length: 12 residues. Germline loops: CDR1 PRHDT, CDR2 FYEKMQ (reference sequence). Trimming stripped 3 bases from V and 4 bases from J, with 6 bases between. CDR3 region: CASSFRGETQYF. Written as DNA, the CDR3 is TGTGCCAGCAGCTTCAGGGGAGAGACCCAGTACTTC. The full variable domain, its missing parts supplied by reference TRBV13 and TRBJ2-5, is AAGVIQSPRHLIKEKRETATLKCYPIPRHDTVYWYQQGPGQDPQFLISFYEKMQSDKGSIPDRFSAQQFSDYHSELNMSSLELGDSALYFCASSFRGETQYFGPGTRLLVL.

This chain connects TRBV25-1 to TRBJ2-3; D not certain. V gave up 9 bases and J gave up 2 bases, with 6 bases separating them. The germline V gene encodes CDR1 MGHDK and CDR2 SYGVNS. CDR3 length: 11 amino acids. CDR3 sequence: CASTPTDTQYF. CDR3 DNA: TGTGCCAGTACGCCCACAGATACGCAGTATTTT.

The rearrangement joins TRBV25-1 to TRBJ1-6; D unresolved. Per the germline V gene, CDR1 is MGHDK and CDR2 is SYGVNS. V was clipped by 4 bases and J by 10 bases, with 14 bases between them. The CDR3 covers 14 residues. The CDR3 DNA reads TGTGCCAGCAGTGGTTCGCAGATTGGATCACCCCTCCACTTT. This encodes CASSGSQIGSPLHF.

Comment on this clone: Other DNA sequences from this sample encode an identical CDR3 as well. This chain links TRBV18 with TRBJ1-1, with D hard to call. The CDR3 is 12 residues long. Germline V gene sequence: CDR1 KGHSH, CDR2 LQKENI. V lost 2 bases, J lost 2 bases, and 3 bases lay in between. The CDR3 spells CASSPSNTEAFF. The CDR3 DNA sequence: TGTGCCAGCTCACCATCAAACACTGAAGCTTTCTTT.

The J gene is TRBJ2-7, the V gene TRBV5-6; D remains unclear. Per germline, CDR1 SGHDT and CDR2 YYEEEE. V was clipped by 4 bases and J by 0 bases, with 8 bases between them. The CDR3 has 13 amino acids. The CDR3 is CASSLDPSYEQYF. CDR3 coding DNA: TGTGCCAGCAGCCTCGACCCCTCCTACGAGCAGTACTTC.

This chain joins TRBV7-9 and TRBJ2-7, with 7 bases aligning to TRBD2. Germline V lookup: CDR1 SEHNR, CDR2 FQNEAQ (reference sequence). V lost 6 bases and J lost 5; bases outside the gene matches: 10. This CDR3 is built from 14 residues. In DNA, the CDR3 is TGTGCCAGCAGTACCGGCGGGAGTGCCGACGAGCAGTACTTC. Translation gives CASSTGGSADEQYF.

The rearrangement links TRBV18 to TRBJ1-4, with D uncertain. The CDR3 contains 14 residues. Trimming removed 3 bases from V and 2 bases from J, with 7 bases in between. CDR1 and CDR2 (germline): KGHSH, LQKENI. As DNA, the CDR3 is TGTGCCAGCTCACCCGCGAGCACTAATGAAAAACTGTTTTTT. Translation: CASSPASTNEKLFF.

This chain joins TRBV5-3 and TRBJ2-1; 9 bases fit TRBD2. Being an ORF, TRBV5-3 has a function that is uncertain. The CDR3 is 20 amino acids. With V trimmed by 2 bases and J by 1 base, 16 bases remained unmatched. The CDR3 nucleotides read TGTGCCAGAAGCTTCCAGGGGCGAGGCGGGAGGGTGGGATCCTACAATGAGCAGTTCTTC. Protein product: CARSFQGRGGRVGSYNEQFF.

The chain employs TRBV9 and TRBJ2-4; 10 bases align to TRBD1. Germline V gene data show CDR1 as SGDLS and CDR2 as YYNGEE. The V and J ends lost 3 bases and 8 bases, in that order; junction bases with no gene match: 5. The CDR3 contains 14 residues. DNA for the CDR3: TGTGCCAGCAGCGCGGGACAGGGGAGACACATTCAGTACTTC. Amino acid sequence: CASSAGQGRHIQYF. The full variable domain, with the rest looked up from reference TRBV9 and TRBJ2-4, is DSGVTQTPKHLITATGQRVTLRCSPRSGDLSVYWYQQSLDQGLQFLIQYYNGEERAKGNILERFSAQQFPDLHSELNLSSLELGDSALYFCASSAGQGRHIQYFGAGTRLSVL.

The V gene is TRBV29-1, the J gene TRBJ1-2; perhaps TRBD1 as D (5 bases). This CDR3 region has 13 residues. Germline V CDR1 and CDR2: SQVTM, ANQGSEA. V shed 5 bases and J shed 5 bases, with 15 bases lying between them. The CDR3 here is CSVNNGGVYGYTF. For the CDR3, the DNA is TGCAGCGTTAACAACGGAGGGGTGTATGGCTACACCTTC.

This chain connects TRBV11-2 to TRBJ1-2, with a weak D call TRBD1 (5 bases). The CDR3 has 16 residues. Germline-derived CDR1 and CDR2 are SGHAT and FQNNGV. Trimming shortened V by 5 bases and J by 4 bases, and 20 bases separated the two germline ends. The CDR3 region has the DNA TGTGCCAGCAGCCGACTAACCCAGGGATTGTTCTATGGCTACACCTTC. Translated: CASSRLTQGLFYGYTF.

The CDR3 sequence is CASRASPKLFF. CDR3 nucleotide sequence: TGTGCCAGCAGGGCAAGTCCTAAACTGTTTTTT. The gene calls are TRBV6-1 and TRBJ1-4, with D unresolved. CDR3 length: 11 amino acids. From germline, CDR1 is MNHNS and CDR2 SASEGT. Trimming left V 6 bases short and J 11 bases short, with 10 bases between.

This rearrangement joins TRBV5-1 to TRBJ2-2; 11 positions match TRBD2. Germline trimming cut 4 bases from V and 7 bases from J; bases unmatched to any gene: 6. The germline gives CDR1 SGHRS, CDR2 YFSETQ. CDR3 length: 15 residues. The CDR3: CASSVTSGSIGELFF. Here the CDR3 DNA reads TGCGCCAGCAGCGTCACTAGCGGGAGCATCGGGGAGCTGTTTTTT.

This rearrangement joins TRBV2 to TRBJ1-2; D is unresolved. This CDR3 spans 14 amino acids. The ends were cut back, 0 bases at V and 8 bases at J, with 13 bases in the middle. Germline assignment: CDR1 SNHLY and CDR2 FYNNEI. For the CDR3, the DNA is TGTGCCAGCAGTGAAGCTAGTACATCTAGGGGCTACACCTTC. This translates into CASSEASTSRGYTF.

The chain combines TRBV10-3 with TRBJ1-2; D gene ambiguous. Trimming stripped 4 bases from V and 4 bases from J, with 13 bases between. Per germline, CDR1 ENHRY and CDR2 SYGVKD. The CDR3 spans 14 residues. The CDR3, as DNA: TGTGCCATCAGTGCCCTAGACCCTAGCTATGGCTACACCTTC. Translating gives CAISALDPSYGYTF.

The rearrangement links TRBV5-4 to TRBJ1-4; D perhaps matches TRBD1 (5 bases). The CDR3 runs 15 residues. Germline lookup yields CDR1 SGHNT and CDR2 YYREEE (reference sequence). V was shortened by 4 bases and J by 4 bases, with 14 bases between the two germline ends. DNA for the CDR3: TGTGCCAGCAGCCCTTCGGGACGGGTTAATGAAAAACTGTTTTTT. Translated: CASSPSGRVNEKLFF.

This clone has just one count. The genes are TRBV4-2 and TRBJ2-3; D is unresolved. V lost 0 bases and J 0 bases, leaving 10 bases between the germline ends. This CDR3 has 16 residues. Germline CDR1 and CDR2: LGHNA and YNFKEQ. In DNA, the CDR3 is TGTGCCAGCAGCCAAGAGTTCGGACCCAGCACAGATACGCAGTATTTT. Protein: CASSQEFGPSTDTQYF.

Here the CDR3 DNA reads TGTGCCAGCAGCCAAGGGCAGGAGAACACCATATATTTT. Its protein product is CASSQGQENTIYF. The V and J genes are TRBV4-2 and TRBJ1-3; unclear D gene. CDR3 length equals 13 residues. V lost 1 base and J 7 bases, leaving 8 bases between the germline ends. Germline CDR1 LGHNA, CDR2 YNFKEQ.

The chain joins TRBV7-6 to TRBJ2-1; 8 nucleotides agree with TRBD2. Germline lookup yields CDR1 SGHVS and CDR2 FNYEAQ. The length of the CDR3 is 14 residues. J was trimmed by 6 bases and V by 1 base; bases with no gene match: 2. The DNA of the CDR3 is TGTGCCAGCAGCTTAGGCCTAGCGGGCAATGAGCAGTTCTTC. Its translation is CASSLGLAGNEQFF.